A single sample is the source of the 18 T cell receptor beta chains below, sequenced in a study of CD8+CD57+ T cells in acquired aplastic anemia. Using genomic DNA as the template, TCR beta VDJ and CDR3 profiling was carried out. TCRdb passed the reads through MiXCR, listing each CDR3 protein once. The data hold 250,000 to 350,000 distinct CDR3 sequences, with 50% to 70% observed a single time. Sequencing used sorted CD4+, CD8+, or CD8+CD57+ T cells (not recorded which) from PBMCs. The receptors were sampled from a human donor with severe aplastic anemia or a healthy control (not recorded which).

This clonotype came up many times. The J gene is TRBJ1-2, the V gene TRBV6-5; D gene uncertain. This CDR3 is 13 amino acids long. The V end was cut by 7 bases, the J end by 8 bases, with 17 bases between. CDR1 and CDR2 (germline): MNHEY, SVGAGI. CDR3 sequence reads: CASTPNSGRGYTF. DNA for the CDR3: TGTGCCAGCACCCCCAACTCCGGACGGGGCTACACCTTC.

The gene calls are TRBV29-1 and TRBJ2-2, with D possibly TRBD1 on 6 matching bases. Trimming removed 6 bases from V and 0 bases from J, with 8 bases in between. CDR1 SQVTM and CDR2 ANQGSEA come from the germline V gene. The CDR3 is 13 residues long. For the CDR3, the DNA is TGCAGCGTCGGGACACCGAACACCGGGGAGCTGTTTTTT. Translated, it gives CSVGTPNTGELFF.

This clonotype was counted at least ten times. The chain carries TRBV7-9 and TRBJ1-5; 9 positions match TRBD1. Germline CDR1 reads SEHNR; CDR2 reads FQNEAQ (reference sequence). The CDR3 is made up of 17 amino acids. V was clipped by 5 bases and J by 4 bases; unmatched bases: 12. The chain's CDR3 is CASSPSRTGDGNQPQHF. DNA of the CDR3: TGTGCCAGCAGCCCCAGCCGGACAGGGGACGGTAATCAGCCCCAGCATTTT.

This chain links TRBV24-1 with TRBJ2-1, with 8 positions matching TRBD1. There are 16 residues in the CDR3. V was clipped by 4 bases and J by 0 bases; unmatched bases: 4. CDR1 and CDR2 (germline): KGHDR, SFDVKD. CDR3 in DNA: TGTGCCACCAGTGACACGGACAGGGTCTCCTACAATGAGCAGTTCTTC. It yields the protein CATSDTDRVSYNEQFF.

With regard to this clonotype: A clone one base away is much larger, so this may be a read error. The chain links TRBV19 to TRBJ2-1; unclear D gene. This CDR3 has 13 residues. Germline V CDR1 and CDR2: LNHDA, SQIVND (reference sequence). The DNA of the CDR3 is TGTGACAGTAGTATGGCCTTATCGGGCATGCTGTTCTTC. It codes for CDSSMALSGMLFF.

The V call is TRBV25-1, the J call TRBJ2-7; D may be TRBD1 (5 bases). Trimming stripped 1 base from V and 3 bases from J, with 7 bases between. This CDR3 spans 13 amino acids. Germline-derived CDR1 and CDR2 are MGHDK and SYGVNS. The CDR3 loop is CASSEWTNYEQYF. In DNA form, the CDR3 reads TGTGCCAGCAGTGAATGGACAAACTACGAGCAGTACTTC.

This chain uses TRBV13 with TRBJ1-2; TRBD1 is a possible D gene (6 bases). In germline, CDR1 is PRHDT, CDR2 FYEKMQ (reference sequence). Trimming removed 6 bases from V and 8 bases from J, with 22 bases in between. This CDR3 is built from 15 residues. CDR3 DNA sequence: TGTGCCAGCAGGAAAACAACCGGGACACGAGAGGGCTACACCTTC. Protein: CASRKTTGTREGYTF.

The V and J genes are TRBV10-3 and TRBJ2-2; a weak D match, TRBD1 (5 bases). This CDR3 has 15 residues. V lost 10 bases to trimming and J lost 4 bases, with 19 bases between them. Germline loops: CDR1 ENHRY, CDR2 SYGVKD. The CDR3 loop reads CATREDSLFTGELFF. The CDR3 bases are TGTGCCACCCGAGAAGACAGTTTGTTCACCGGGGAGCTGTTTTTT.

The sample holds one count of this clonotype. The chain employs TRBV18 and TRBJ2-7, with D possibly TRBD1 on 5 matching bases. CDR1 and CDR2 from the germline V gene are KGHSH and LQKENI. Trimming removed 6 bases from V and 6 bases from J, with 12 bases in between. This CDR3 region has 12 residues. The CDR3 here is CASSPGFGEQYF. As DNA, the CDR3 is TGTGCCAGCTCCCCAGGGTTCGGCGAGCAGTACTTC. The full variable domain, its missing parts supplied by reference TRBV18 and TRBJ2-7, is NAGVMQNPRHLVRRRGQEARLRCSPMKGHSHVYWYRQLPEEGLKFMVYLQKENIIDESGMPKERFSAEFPKEGPSILRIQQVVRGDSAAYFCASSPGFGEQYFGPGTRLTVT.

The CDR3 region is CAISSGTYGYTF. In nucleotides, the CDR3 is TGTGCCATCAGTTCGGGGACCTATGGCTACACCTTC. The chain links TRBV10-3 to TRBJ1-2; D is possibly TRBD1 (5 bases). V dropped 5 bases and J dropped 4 bases, with 8 bases sitting between them. Germline V lookup: CDR1 ENHRY, CDR2 SYGVKD. This CDR3 region has 12 residues.

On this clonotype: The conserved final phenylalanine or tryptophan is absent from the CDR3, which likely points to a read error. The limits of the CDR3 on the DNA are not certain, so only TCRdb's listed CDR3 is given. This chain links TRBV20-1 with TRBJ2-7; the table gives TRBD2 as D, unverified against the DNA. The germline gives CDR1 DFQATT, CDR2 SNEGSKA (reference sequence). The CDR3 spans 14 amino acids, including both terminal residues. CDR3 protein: CSATAGLAGFNGAD.

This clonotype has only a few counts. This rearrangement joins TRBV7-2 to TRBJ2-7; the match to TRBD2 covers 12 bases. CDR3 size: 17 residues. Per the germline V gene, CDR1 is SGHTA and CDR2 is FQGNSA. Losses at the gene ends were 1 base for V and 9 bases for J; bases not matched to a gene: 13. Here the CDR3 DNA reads TGTGCCAGCAGCTTAGGTCGTCGACTAGCGGGGGCGGCCAGGCAGTACTTC. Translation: CASSLGRRLAGAARQYF.

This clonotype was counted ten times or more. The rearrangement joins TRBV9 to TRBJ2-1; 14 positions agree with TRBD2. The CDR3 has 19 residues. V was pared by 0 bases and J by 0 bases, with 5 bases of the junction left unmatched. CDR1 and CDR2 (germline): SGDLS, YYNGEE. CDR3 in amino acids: CASSVGTSGGRDSYNEQFF. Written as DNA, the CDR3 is TGTGCCAGCAGCGTAGGGACTAGCGGGGGGAGAGACTCCTACAATGAGCAGTTCTTC.

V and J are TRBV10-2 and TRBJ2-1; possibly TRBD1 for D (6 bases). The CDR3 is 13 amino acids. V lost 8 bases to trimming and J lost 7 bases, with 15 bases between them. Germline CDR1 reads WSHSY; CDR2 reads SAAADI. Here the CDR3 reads CASRDTRRNEQFF. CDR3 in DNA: TGCGCCAGCCGGGACACCCGAAGGAATGAGCAGTTCTTC.

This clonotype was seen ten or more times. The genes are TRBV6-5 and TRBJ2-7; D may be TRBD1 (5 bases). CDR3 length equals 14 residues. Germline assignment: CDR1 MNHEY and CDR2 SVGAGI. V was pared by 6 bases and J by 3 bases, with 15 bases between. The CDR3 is CASRMTVAFYEQYF. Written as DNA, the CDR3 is TGTGCCAGCAGGATGACAGTGGCTTTCTACGAGCAGTACTTC.

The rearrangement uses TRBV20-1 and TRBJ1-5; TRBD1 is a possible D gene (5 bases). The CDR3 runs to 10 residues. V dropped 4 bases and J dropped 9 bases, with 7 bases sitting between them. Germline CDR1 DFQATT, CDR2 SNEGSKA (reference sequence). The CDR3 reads CSATGGPQHF. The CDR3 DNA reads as TGCAGTGCTACGGGGGGGCCCCAGCATTTT.

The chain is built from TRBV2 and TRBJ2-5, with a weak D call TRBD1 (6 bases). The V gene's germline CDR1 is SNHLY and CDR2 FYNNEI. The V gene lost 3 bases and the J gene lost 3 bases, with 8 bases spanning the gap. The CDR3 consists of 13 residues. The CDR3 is CASSDNREETQYF. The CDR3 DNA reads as TGTGCCAGCAGTGATAACAGGGAAGAGACCCAGTACTTC.

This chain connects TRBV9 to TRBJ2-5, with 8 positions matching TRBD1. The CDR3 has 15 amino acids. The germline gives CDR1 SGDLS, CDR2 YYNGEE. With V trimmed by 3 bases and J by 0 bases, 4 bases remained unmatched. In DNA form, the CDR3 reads TGTGCCAGCAGCGATAGACAGGGGTACCAAGAGACCCAGTACTTC. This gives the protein CASSDRQGYQETQYF.